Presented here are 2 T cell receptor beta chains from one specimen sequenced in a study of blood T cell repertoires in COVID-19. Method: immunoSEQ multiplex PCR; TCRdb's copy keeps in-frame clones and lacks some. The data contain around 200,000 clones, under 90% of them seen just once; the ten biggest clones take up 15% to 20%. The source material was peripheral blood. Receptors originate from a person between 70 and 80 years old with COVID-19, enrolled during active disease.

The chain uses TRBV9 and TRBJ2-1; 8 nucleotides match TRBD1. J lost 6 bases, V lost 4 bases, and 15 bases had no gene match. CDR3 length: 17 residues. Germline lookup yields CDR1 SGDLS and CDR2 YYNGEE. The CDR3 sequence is CASSPGAGGNKANEQFF. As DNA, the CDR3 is TGTGCCAGCAGCCCTGGGGCAGGGGGCAATAAGGCCAATGAGCAGTTCTTC.

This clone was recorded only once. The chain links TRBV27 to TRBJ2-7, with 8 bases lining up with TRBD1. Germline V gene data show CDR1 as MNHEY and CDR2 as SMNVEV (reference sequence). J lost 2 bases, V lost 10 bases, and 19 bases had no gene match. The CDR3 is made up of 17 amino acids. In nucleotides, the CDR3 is TGTGCCACCGGGCCGATTGACAGGGGTCCCACAACCTACGAGCAGTACTTC. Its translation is CATGPIDRGPTTYEQYF.